These 26 T cell receptor beta chains were all obtained from the same sample, sequenced in a study of radiation and T cells in renal cell carcinoma (dated by TCRdb to the early 2020s). Receptor amplification or capture employed the immunoSEQ multiplex PCR assay. TCRdb limited this immuneACCESS table to in-frame rearrangements with V and J called. A share of clones is missing; checked studies link under half to unresolved V genes, and the rest is unexplained. The sample table shows more than 120,000 clones, and about 88% are seen once. 15% to 20% of the sample rests with the top ten. Interpreted using the paper, the time point label stands for: blood 4 weeks post-SBRT, at nephrectomy. The treatment or condition label, read with the paper, signifies: 15 Gy SBRT to primary tumor, nephrectomy 4 weeks later. The specimen was blood, collected from a patient whose treatment included radiotherapy and nephrectomy. All receptors derive from a woman between 45 and 60 years old with renal cell carcinoma.

The CDR3 DNA reads TGTGCCAGCAGCCTGGGGGCAGGGAACAATCAGCCCCAGCATTTT. Translating it yields CASSLGAGNNQPQHF. This chain joins TRBV13 and TRBJ1-5, with a weak D call TRBD1 (6 bases). Germline loops: CDR1 PRHDT, CDR2 FYEKMQ (reference sequence). Trimming shortened V by 5 bases and J by 3 bases, and 14 bases separated the two germline ends. The CDR3 runs 15 residues.

The chain combines TRBV19 with TRBJ1-4; D remains unclear. Trimming removed 7 bases at V and 6 bases at J, with 12 bases between. This CDR3 contains 13 residues. Germline CDR1 reads LNHDA; CDR2 reads SQIVND (reference sequence). CDR3 in DNA: TGTGCCAGTAAGAGGACCGGGGATGAAAAACTGTTTTTT. It yields the protein CASKRTGDEKLFF.

The chain is built from TRBV27 and TRBJ2-3; the match to TRBD2 covers 10 bases. Germline assignment: CDR1 MNHEY and CDR2 SMNVEV (reference sequence). The junction had 12 bases not matched to a gene; V was cut back by 6 bases and J by 9 bases. This CDR3 region has 15 residues. CDR3 sequence: CASSSGTSASITQYF. The CDR3 region has the DNA TGTGCCAGCAGCTCCGGGACTAGCGCCTCTATAACGCAGTATTTT.

This clone was found once. V gene TRBV13 combines with J gene TRBJ1-2; perhaps TRBD1 as D (6 bases). The CDR3 consists of 13 residues. Germline assignment: CDR1 PRHDT and CDR2 FYEKMQ (reference sequence). V lost 5 bases, J lost 7 bases, and 14 bases lay in between. The CDR3 reads CASSPYREGGYTF. In DNA, the CDR3 is TGTGCCAGCAGCCCATACAGGGAGGGTGGCTACACCTTC.

This clone is a singleton in its sample. Within the sample, other DNA sequences also encode this same CDR3. The V and J genes are TRBV7-2 and TRBJ1-5; D is unclear. The CDR3 length is 14 residues. V was pared by 5 bases and J by 2 bases, with 10 bases between. Germline V CDR1 and CDR2: SGHTA, FQGNSA. The CDR3 DNA follows: TGTGCCAGCAGCCAGGACGGGGGCAATCAGCCCCAGCATTTT. The encoded protein is CASSQDGGNQPQHF.

This chain uses TRBV7-6 with TRBJ2-5; D remains unclear. This CDR3 has 11 amino acids. From germline, CDR1 is SGHVS and CDR2 FNYEAQ. Trimming cost V 3 bases and J 2 bases, with 1 base left between them. In nucleotides, the CDR3 is TGTGCCAGCAGCTTGCAAGAGACCCAGTACTTC. Protein: CASSLQETQYF.

The CDR3 bases are TGTGCCAGCAGCCCCTTGGGCATTCAGTACTTC. Translated, it gives CASSPLGIQYF. V is TRBV7-3 and J is TRBJ2-4; D not resolved. The V gene's germline CDR1 is SGHTA and CDR2 FQGTGA. The V gene lost 5 bases and the J gene lost 9 bases, with 8 bases spanning the gap. The CDR3 is 11 amino acids.

This chain joins TRBV27 and TRBJ2-1, with D perhaps matching TRBD2 (6 bases). Trimming cost V 3 bases and J 7 bases, with 16 bases left between them. Germline CDR1 MNHEY, CDR2 SMNVEV (reference sequence). This CDR3 has 15 residues. The CDR3 bases are TGTGCCAGCAGTTTTGGACTAAATTCTATTAATGAGCAGTTCTTC. This gives the protein CASSFGLNSINEQFF.

The rearrangement joins TRBV7-2 to TRBJ2-3, with a weak D call TRBD2 (5 bases). V gave up 3 bases and J gave up 0 bases, with 7 bases separating them. The CDR3 covers 14 residues. Germline CDR1 is SGHTA and CDR2 is FQGNSA. The CDR3 bases are TGTGCCAGCAGCTTGAAGCGGAGCACAGATACGCAGTATTTT. Translating gives CASSLKRSTDTQYF.

Worth noting for this clone: The sample contains more than one DNA sequence encoding this CDR3. The chain is built from TRBV7-2 and TRBJ1-6; 7 bases agree with TRBD1. The germline gives CDR1 SGHTA, CDR2 FQGNSA. V was clipped by 5 bases and J by 13 bases; unmatched bases: 14. This CDR3 region has 15 residues. The chain's CDR3 is CASSAEQGYGSPLHF. In DNA, the CDR3 is TGTGCCAGCAGCGCGGAACAGGGGTACGGTTCGCCCCTCCACTTT.

The chain combines TRBV28 with TRBJ2-7; D tentatively reads TRBD1 or TRBD2 (5 bases each). The CDR3 length is 14 residues. Germline CDR1 MDHEN, CDR2 SYDVKM. Deletions cut 5 bases from V and 3 bases from J, with 14 bases between. CDR3 nucleotides: TGTGCCAGCAGTACGCCTGAGGGGCTCTACGAGCAGTACTTC. It specifies CASSTPEGLYEQYF.

V is TRBV29-1 and J is TRBJ2-7, with 8 nucleotides matching TRBD1. This CDR3 spans 17 amino acids. CDR1 and CDR2 (germline): SQVTM, ANQGSEA. V lost 6 bases to trimming and J lost 3 bases; unmatched junction nucleotides: 19. DNA of the CDR3: TGCAGCGTCCGGGCTAAGAGCCGGACAGGGTCGTTCTACGAGCAGTACTTC. The encoded protein is CSVRAKSRTGSFYEQYF.

This chain links TRBV4-3 with TRBJ2-7; maybe TRBD2 (5 bases). With 0 bases removed from V and 9 bases from J, the gap between germline ends came to 12 bases. The CDR3 is 13 amino acids. The germline gives CDR1 LGHNA, CDR2 YSLEER. The CDR3 reads CASSQDRGYTQYF. The DNA for the CDR3 is TGCGCCAGCAGCCAAGACCGCGGGTATACGCAGTACTTC.

With respect to this clone: The junction and the germline gene differ at one end; a read error may be behind it. This chain uses TRBV29-1 with TRBJ1-1, with a tentative D call TRBD1 (5 bases). The CDR3 totals 14 residues. Germline V gives CDR1 SQVTM, CDR2 ANQGSEA. In nucleotides, the CDR3 is TGCAGCGTTGACCGGCTGGGGGGGAACGCTGAAGCTTTCTTT. Protein product: CSVDRLGGNAEAFF.

In this sample, this clone turned up a few times. J is TRBJ1-1 and V is TRBV30; D not resolved. The CDR3 contains 11 residues. Trimming took 5 bases from V and 6 from J, leaving 10 bases between them. Germline V gives CDR1 GTSNPN, CDR2 SVGIG (reference sequence). The CDR3 DNA reads TGTGCCTGGGGAGGGTACGCTGAAGCTTTCTTT. Amino acids: CAWGGYAEAFF.

This clone was found a few times. The CDR3 bases are TGTGCCAGCAGCGAAAATCCCGGGAGCTCCTACAATGAGCAGTTCTTC. Protein product: CASSENPGSSYNEQFF. The gene calls are TRBV9 and TRBJ2-1, with D maybe TRBD2 (6 bases). Looked up from germline, CDR1 is SGDLS and CDR2 is YYNGEE. This CDR3 has 16 amino acids. The V and J ends lost 3 bases and 0 bases respectively, with 13 bases between them.

The CDR3 DNA sequence: TGTGCCAGCAGTGAGATGAACACCTACGAGCAGTACTTC. It specifies CASSEMNTYEQYF. V and J are TRBV2 and TRBJ2-7; D unresolved. This CDR3 spans 13 amino acids. The germline CDR1 and CDR2 sequences are SNHLY and FYNNEI. V was cut by 3 bases and J by 2 bases, with 8 bases left in between.

Only one count was recorded for this clone. The chain links TRBV5-4 to TRBJ1-2; D perhaps matches TRBD1 (5 bases). Per the germline V gene, CDR1 is SGHNT and CDR2 is YYREEE (reference sequence). The CDR3 extends over 14 amino acids. The germline V and J ends were trimmed by 1 base and 2 bases, with 9 bases remaining between them. CDR3 sequence: CASSLRDSNYGYTF. For the CDR3, the DNA is TGTGCCAGCAGCTTGCGGGACTCCAACTATGGCTACACCTTC.

This sequence joins TRBV7-2 and TRBJ2-7; D is ambiguous. CDR1 SGHTA and CDR2 FQGNSA come from the germline V gene. Trimming removed 3 bases at V and 3 bases at J, with 6 bases between. This CDR3 has 12 amino acids. This CDR3 is CASSFIGYEQYF. Here the CDR3 DNA reads TGTGCCAGCAGCTTCATAGGCTACGAGCAGTACTTC.

The rearrangement links TRBV9 to TRBJ1-5; TRBD1 matches 9 bases. This CDR3 has 15 residues. Trimming removed 3 bases from V and 4 bases from J; junction bases left unmatched: 5. In germline, CDR1 is SGDLS, CDR2 YYNGEE. Here the CDR3 DNA reads TGTGCCAGCAGCGGACAGGGGGGATTAAATCAGCCCCAGCATTTT. Translation: CASSGQGGLNQPQHF.

The gene calls are TRBV4-2 and TRBJ2-7; 9 bases are a match to TRBD2. Germline V gene sequence: CDR1 LGHNA, CDR2 YNFKEQ. The CDR3 sequence is 17 residues long. After removal of 0 bases from V and 3 bases from J, the junction contained 9 bases not matched to a gene. CDR3 coding DNA: TGTGCCAGCAGCCAAGAAAGGCTAGCGGGGTTGGTCTACGAGCAGTACTTC. This gives the protein CASSQERLAGLVYEQYF.

V usage is TRBV7-6 and J usage is TRBJ1-5; D ambiguous. Germline V gene sequence: CDR1 SGHVS, CDR2 FNYEAQ. This CDR3 comprises 13 residues. V lost 1 base and J lost 3, with 4 bases in between. In DNA, the CDR3 is TGTGCCAGCAGCTTAGAACTCAATCAGCCCCAGCATTTT. Translated: CASSLELNQPQHF.

This chain connects TRBV19 to TRBJ2-3, with 8 bases matching TRBD2. Trimming at V came to 1 base and at J to 8 bases, leaving 5 bases not matched to a gene. CDR1 and CDR2 (germline): LNHDA, SQIVND (reference sequence). The CDR3 is 14 amino acids. DNA of the CDR3: TGTGCCAGTAGTATAGCACTAGCGGAGATTACGCAGTATTTT. This sequence encodes CASSIALAEITQYF.

V usage is TRBV9 and J usage is TRBJ2-7; maybe TRBD2 (5 bases). The germline gives CDR1 SGDLS, CDR2 YYNGEE. This CDR3 has 14 residues. V lost 1 base and J 1 base, leaving 9 bases between the germline ends. DNA for the CDR3: TGTGCCAGCAGCGTATCGGGGTTGTCCTACGAGCAGTACTTC. Protein sequence: CASSVSGLSYEQYF.

This sequence joins TRBV19 and TRBJ1-2; 7 nucleotides line up with TRBD1. CDR1 and CDR2 from the germline V gene are LNHDA and SQIVND (reference sequence). CDR3 length: 11 residues. With 9 bases clipped from V and 10 bases from J, the junction kept 8 bases outside the gene matches. CDR3 in amino acids: CASATGVDYTF. CDR3 bases: TGTGCCAGCGCCACAGGGGTGGACTACACCTTC.

V is TRBV28 and J is TRBJ2-7, with D possibly TRBD2 on 6 matching bases. The CDR3 runs 18 residues. The germline V gene encodes CDR1 MDHEN and CDR2 SYDVKM. V gave up 6 bases and J gave up 2 bases, with 26 bases separating them. The CDR3, as DNA: TGTGCCAGCAGCCCTGTCTGGTCTGGCGGAGGGACCCCCTACGAGCAGTACTTC. Its translation: CASSPVWSGGGTPYEQYF.